A selection of T cell receptor beta chains follows, all from one sample in a study of blood T cell repertoires in COVID-19. TCRdb keeps only in-frame clones here, not all; method: immunoSEQ multiplex PCR. The data contain about 300,000 clones, more than 75% of them seen just once; the ten biggest clones take up less than 11%. The sequencing sample was made of PBMCs or T cells enriched from blood (not recorded which). The source of these receptors is a woman under 30 who had recovered from COVID-19. The conserved cysteine and the conserved F or W are not part of the CDR3 here.

cdr3_length: 13; v_call: TRBV12-2; j_call: TRBJ2-7; cdr3_aa: ASRPRDNSAYEQY
cdr3_length: 13; v_call: TRBV19; j_call: TRBJ1-1; cdr3_aa: ASIDATGAVTEAF
cdr3_length: 14; v_call: TRBV27; j_call: TRBJ1-6; cdr3_aa: ASGLPGGGYNSPLH
cdr3_length: 17; v_call: TRBV7-9; j_call: TRBJ2-3; cdr3_aa: ASRRPAQTSGRRGDTQY
cdr3_length: 10; v_call: TRBV12-3/TRBV12-4; j_call: TRBJ1-1; cdr3_aa: ASSITTGVAF
cdr3_length: 13; v_call: TRBV7-9; j_call: TRBJ2-7; cdr3_aa: ASSPEPGQEYEQY
cdr3_length: 12; v_call: TRBV18; j_call: TRBJ1-2; cdr3_aa: ASSPRQTFYGYT
cdr3_length: 13; v_call: TRBV5-6; j_call: TRBJ2-7; cdr3_aa: ASSLRGQGAYEQY
cdr3_length: 13; v_call: TRBV6-1; j_call: TRBJ2-7; cdr3_aa: ASSEDAGAADEQY
cdr3_length: 14; v_call: TRBV7-8; j_call: TRBJ1-5; cdr3_aa: ASSPLGTTSNQPQH
cdr3_length: 13; v_call: TRBV9; j_call: TRBJ1-4; cdr3_aa: ASSVAGDRGEKLF
cdr3_length: 12; v_call: TRBV6-5; j_call: TRBJ2-7; cdr3_aa: ASSYSRGGDEQY
cdr3_length: 10; v_call: TRBV28; j_call: TRBJ2-3; cdr3_aa: ASSVQENTQY
cdr3_length: 13; v_call: TRBV5-5; j_call: TRBJ2-1; cdr3_aa: ASSSGLAGVNEQF
cdr3_length: 11; v_call: TRBV3-1/TRBV3-2; j_call: TRBJ1-6; cdr3_aa: ASSWRAPAPLH
cdr3_length: 11; v_call: TRBV24-1; j_call: TRBJ1-1; cdr3_aa: ATSDLRDREAF
cdr3_length: 14; v_call: TRBV10-3; j_call: TRBJ2-7; cdr3_aa: AISEYQDSGQAKRY
cdr3_length: 11; v_call: TRBV10-3; j_call: TRBJ1-3; cdr3_aa: AAQASHGNTIY
cdr3_length: 12; v_call: TRBV13; j_call: TRBJ1-1; cdr3_aa: ASSSLRGSTEAF
cdr3_length: 11; v_call: TRBV7-3; j_call: TRBJ1-6; cdr3_aa: ASSLKGDIPLH
cdr3_length: 13; v_call: TRBV3-1/TRBV3-2; j_call: TRBJ1-4; cdr3_aa: ASSLSGTGDEKLF
cdr3_length: 15; v_call: TRBV15; j_call: TRBJ1-3; cdr3_aa: ATSREIQRTGGNTIY
cdr3_length: 14; v_call: TRBV13; j_call: TRBJ1-1; cdr3_aa: ASSAQKTVPNTEAF
cdr3_length: 14; v_call: TRBV24-1; j_call: TRBJ2-7; cdr3_aa: ATSDFGTGSSYEQY
cdr3_length: 12; v_call: TRBV28; j_call: TRBJ1-5; cdr3_aa: ASSTGTGPWPQH
cdr3_length: 12; v_call: TRBV2; j_call: TRBJ1-1; cdr3_aa: ASTGVVMNTEAF
cdr3_length: 12; v_call: TRBV4-1; j_call: TRBJ1-5; cdr3_aa: ASSQGRGSQPQH
cdr3_length: 13; v_call: TRBV10-1; j_call: TRBJ1-2; cdr3_aa: ASTSRQGTNYGYT
cdr3_length: 15; v_call: TRBV5-4; j_call: TRBJ1-2; cdr3_aa: ASSLGGTAGTLYGYT
cdr3_length: 14; v_call: TRBV18; j_call: TRBJ2-2; cdr3_aa: ASSPGTGRGTGELF
cdr3_length: 13; v_call: TRBV19; j_call: TRBJ2-7; cdr3_aa: ASSDRLAQHNEQY
cdr3_length: 16; v_call: TRBV2; j_call: TRBJ2-3; cdr3_aa: ASSDRRRRPFGTDTQY
cdr3_length: 12; v_call: TRBV9; j_call: TRBJ1-1; cdr3_aa: ASSDGTANTEAF
cdr3_length: 13; v_call: TRBV5-1; j_call: TRBJ2-2; cdr3_aa: ASSSGTANTGELF
cdr3_length: 12; v_call: TRBV5-1; j_call: TRBJ2-1; cdr3_aa: ASSPGDLWNEQF
cdr3_length: 10; v_call: TRBV29-1; j_call: TRBJ1-2; cdr3_aa: SVYTGSSGYT
cdr3_length: 12; v_call: TRBV4-1; j_call: TRBJ1-5; cdr3_aa: ASSQEQGRQPQH
cdr3_length: 10; v_call: TRBV30; j_call: TRBJ1-2; cdr3_aa: ACSSWGGGYT